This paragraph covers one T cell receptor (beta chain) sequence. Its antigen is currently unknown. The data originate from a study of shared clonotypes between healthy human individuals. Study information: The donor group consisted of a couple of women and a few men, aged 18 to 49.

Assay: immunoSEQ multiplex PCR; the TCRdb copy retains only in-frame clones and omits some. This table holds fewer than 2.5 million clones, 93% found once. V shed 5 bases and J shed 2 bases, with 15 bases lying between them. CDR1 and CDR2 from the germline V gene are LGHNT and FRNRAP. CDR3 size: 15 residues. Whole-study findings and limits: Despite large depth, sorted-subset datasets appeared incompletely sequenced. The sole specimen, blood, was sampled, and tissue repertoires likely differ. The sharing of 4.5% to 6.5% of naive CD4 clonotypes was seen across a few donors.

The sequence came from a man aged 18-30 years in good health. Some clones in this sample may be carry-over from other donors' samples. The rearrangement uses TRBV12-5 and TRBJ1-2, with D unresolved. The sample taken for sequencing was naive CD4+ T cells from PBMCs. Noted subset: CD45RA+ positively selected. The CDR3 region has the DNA TGTGCTAGTGGTCACCGGACGGGAAAGAACTATGGCTACACCTTC. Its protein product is CASGHRTGKNYGYTF.